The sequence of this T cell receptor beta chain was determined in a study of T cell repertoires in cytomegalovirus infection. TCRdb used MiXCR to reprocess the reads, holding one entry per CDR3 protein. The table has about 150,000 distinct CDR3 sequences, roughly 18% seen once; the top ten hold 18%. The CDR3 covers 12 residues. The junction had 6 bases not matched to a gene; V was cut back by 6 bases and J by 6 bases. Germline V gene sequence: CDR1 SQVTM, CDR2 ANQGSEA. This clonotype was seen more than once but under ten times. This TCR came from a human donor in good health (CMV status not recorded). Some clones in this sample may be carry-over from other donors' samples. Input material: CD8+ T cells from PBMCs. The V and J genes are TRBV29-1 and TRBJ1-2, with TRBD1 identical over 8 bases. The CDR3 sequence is CSVPTGVNGYTF. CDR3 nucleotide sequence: TGCAGCGTCCCGACAGGGGTTAATGGCTACACCTTC.